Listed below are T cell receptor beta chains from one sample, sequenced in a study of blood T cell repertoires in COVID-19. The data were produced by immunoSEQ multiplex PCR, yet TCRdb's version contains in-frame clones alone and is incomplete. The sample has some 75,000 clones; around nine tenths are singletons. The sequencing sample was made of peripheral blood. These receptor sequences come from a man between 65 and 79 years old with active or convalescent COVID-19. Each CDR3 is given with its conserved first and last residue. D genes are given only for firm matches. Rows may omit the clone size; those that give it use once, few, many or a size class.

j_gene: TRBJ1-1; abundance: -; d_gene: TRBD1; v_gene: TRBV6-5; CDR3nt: TGTGCCAGCATGGACAGGGGGTTGGAGGGCACTGAAGCTTTCTTT; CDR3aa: CASMDRGLEGTEAFF
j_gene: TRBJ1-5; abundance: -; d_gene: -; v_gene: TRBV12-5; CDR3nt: TGTGCTAGTGGTCGGGATCTTAATCAGCCCCAGCATTTT; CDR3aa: CASGRDLNQPQHF
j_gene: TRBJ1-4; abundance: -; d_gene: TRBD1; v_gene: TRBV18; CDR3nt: TGTGCCAGCTCACCTACGACAGGGGAAGGACTGTTTTTT; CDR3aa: CASSPTTGEGLFF
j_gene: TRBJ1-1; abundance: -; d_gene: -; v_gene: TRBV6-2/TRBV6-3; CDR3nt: TGTGCCAGCAGTTACTCGTACGGGAACACTGAAGCTTTCTTT; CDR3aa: CASSYSYGNTEAFF
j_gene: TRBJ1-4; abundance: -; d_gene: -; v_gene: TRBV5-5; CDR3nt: TGTGCCAGCAGCTTGGTAACAGGGCCTAATGAAAAACTGTTTTTT; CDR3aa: CASSLVTGPNEKLFF
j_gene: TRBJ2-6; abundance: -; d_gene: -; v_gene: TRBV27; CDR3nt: TGTGCCAGCAGTTTATCCAACAGGGCTGGGGCCAACGTCCTGACTTTC; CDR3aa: CASSLSNRAGANVLTF
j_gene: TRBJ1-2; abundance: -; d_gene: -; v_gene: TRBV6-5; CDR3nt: TGTGCCAGCAGTAGCCAGGGCAGTTACTCCTATGGCTACACCTTC; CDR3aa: CASSSQGSYSYGYTF
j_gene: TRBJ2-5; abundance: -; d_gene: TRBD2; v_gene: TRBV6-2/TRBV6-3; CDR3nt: TGTGCCAGCAGTTACCCCGGGACTAGCGGGGGCCTGTACCAAGAGACCCAGTACTTC; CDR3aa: CASSYPGTSGGLYQETQYF
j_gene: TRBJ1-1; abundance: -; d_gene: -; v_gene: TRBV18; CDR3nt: TGTGCCAGCTCACCGGAAGGGAGTATTGCTTTCTTT; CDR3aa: CASSPEGSIAFF
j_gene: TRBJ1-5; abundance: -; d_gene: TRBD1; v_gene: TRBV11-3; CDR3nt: TGTGCCAGCAGCTTAGATCCAGGGGGCAGTCAGCCCCAGCATTTT; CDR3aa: CASSLDPGGSQPQHF
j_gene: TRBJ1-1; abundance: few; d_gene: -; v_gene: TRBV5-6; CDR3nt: TGTGCCAGCAGCCCCTCACCAGTGCTGAACACTGAAGCTTTCTTT; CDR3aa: CASSPSPVLNTEAFF
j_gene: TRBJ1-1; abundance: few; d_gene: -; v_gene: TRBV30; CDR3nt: TGTGCCTGGAGTGTACTTGGAGGGACTGAAGCTTTCTTT; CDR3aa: CAWSVLGGTEAFF
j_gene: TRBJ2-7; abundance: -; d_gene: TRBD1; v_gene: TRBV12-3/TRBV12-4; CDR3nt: TGTGCCAGCACCACGACAGGGCACTACGAGCAGTACTTC; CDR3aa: CASTTTGHYEQYF
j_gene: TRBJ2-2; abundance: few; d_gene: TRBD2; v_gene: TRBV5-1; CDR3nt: TGCGCCAGCGGATTTAGCGGGGGGGCCGACACCGGGGAGCTGTTTTTT; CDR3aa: CASGFSGGADTGELFF
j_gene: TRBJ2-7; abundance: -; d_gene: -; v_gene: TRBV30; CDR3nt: TGTGCCTGGAGTGTACTTGGGGAGCGGGACGAGCAGTACTTC; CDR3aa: CAWSVLGERDEQYF
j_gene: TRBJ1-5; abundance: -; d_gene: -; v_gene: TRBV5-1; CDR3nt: TGCGCCAGCAGTGTAGGGGCGGATCAGCCCCAGCATTTT; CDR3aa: CASSVGADQPQHF
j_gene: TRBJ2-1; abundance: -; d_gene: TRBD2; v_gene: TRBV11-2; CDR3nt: TGTGCCAGCAGCCTAGGGGCGAGCGGGGGATACAATGAGCAGTTCTTC; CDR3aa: CASSLGASGGYNEQFF
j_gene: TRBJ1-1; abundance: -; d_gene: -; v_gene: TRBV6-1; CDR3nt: TGTGCCAGCAGTGAAACGGACAGGAACACTGAAGCTTTCTTT; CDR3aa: CASSETDRNTEAFF
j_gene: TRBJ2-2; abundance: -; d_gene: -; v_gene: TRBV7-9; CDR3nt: TGTGCCAGCAGCTTAGGGACAGCAAACACCGGGGAGCTGTTTTTT; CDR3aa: CASSLGTANTGELFF
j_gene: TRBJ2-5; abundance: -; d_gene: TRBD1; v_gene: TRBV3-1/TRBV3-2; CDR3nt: TGTGCCAGCAGCCAAGGTCCCATTCCAGGGGGGTACTTC; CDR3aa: CASSQGPIPGGYF
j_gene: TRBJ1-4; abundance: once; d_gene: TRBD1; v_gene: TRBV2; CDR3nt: TGTGCCAGCAGTGAACGTCAGGGGGCAGTGGAAAAACTGTTTTTT; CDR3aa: CASSERQGAVEKLFF
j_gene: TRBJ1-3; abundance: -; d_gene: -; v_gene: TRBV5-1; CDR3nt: TGCGCCAGCAGCTTGGACTCAAAATCTGGAAACACCATATATTTT; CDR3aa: CASSLDSKSGNTIYF
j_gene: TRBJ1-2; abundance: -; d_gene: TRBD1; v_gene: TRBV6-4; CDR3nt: TGTGCCAGCAGTGAGACAGGGCGGAACGATGGCTACACCTTC; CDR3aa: CASSETGRNDGYTF
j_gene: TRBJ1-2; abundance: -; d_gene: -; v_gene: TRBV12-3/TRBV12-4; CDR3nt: TGTGCCAGCAGCACAGGGTTGAGCTATGGCTACACCTTC; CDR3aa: CASSTGLSYGYTF
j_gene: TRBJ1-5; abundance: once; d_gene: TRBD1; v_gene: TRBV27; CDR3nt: TGTGCCAGCAGGCCGGAGTGGGACAGTAGACAGCCCCAGCATTTT; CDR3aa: CASRPEWDSRQPQHF
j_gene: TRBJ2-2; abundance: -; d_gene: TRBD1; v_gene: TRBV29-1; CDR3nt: TGCAGCGTTGAAGAGGGACAGGGCGGGGAGCTGTTTTTT; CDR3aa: CSVEEGQGGELFF
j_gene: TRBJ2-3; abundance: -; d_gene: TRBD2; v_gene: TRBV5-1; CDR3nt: TGCGCCAGCAGCGTCGGGACTAGCGGGAGTTTTTCAGCAGATACGCAGTATTTT; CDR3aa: CASSVGTSGSFSADTQYF
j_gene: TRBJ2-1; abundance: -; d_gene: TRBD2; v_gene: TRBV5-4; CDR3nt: TGTGCCAGCAGCTTGGGAGGACTAGCGGGAATCGGTGAGCAGTTCTTC; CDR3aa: CASSLGGLAGIGEQFF
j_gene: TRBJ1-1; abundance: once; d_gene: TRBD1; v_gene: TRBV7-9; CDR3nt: TGTGCCAGCAGCCGGACAGGGGTGAACACTGAAGCTTTCTTT; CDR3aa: CASSRTGVNTEAFF
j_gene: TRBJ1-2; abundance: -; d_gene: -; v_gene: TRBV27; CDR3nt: TGTGCCAGCAGTTTATTTATAGTTCCGAGGGCCGGCTACACCTTC; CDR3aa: CASSLFIVPRAGYTF
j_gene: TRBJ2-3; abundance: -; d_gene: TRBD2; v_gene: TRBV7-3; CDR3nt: TGTGCCAGCCGCGTGGGTAGCGGGAGCGATACGCAGTATTTT; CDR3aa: CASRVGSGSDTQYF
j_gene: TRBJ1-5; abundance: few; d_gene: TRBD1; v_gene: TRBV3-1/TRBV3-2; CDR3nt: TGTGCCAGCAGCCGCGGACAGGGGAGGGATCAGCCCCAGCATTTT; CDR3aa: CASSRGQGRDQPQHF
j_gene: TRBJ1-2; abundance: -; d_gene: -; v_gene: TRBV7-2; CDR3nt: TGTGCCAGCAGCTTATCCGGAAGCGTCGCAACAGGAGGCTACACCTTC; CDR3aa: CASSLSGSVATGGYTF
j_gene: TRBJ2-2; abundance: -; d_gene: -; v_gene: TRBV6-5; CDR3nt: TGTGCCAGCAAGGAGGGGCTAAACACCGGGGAGCTGTTTTTT; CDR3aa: CASKEGLNTGELFF
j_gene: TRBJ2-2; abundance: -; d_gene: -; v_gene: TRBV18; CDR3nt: TGTGCCAGCTCACCACTACAGCAAAACACCGGGGAGCTGTTTTTT; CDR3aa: CASSPLQQNTGELFF
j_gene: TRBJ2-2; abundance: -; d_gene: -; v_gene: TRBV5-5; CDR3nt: TGTGCCAGCCGTATCTTGGGAGGGAACACCGGGGAGCTGTTTTTT; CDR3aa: CASRILGGNTGELFF
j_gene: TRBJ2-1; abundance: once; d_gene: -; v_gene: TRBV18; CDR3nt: TGTGCCAGCTCACCATGGGACAAAAACTACAATGAGCAGTTCTTC; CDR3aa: CASSPWDKNYNEQFF
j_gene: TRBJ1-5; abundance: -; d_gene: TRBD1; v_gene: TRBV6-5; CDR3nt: TGTGCCAGCACGGGACAGCTAAACAATCAGCCCCAGCATTTT; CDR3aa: CASTGQLNNQPQHF
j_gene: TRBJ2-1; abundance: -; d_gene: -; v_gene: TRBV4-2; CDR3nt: TGTGCCAGCAGCCAGATTGCCCTGGTCGGGAGCTACAATGAGCAGTTCTTC; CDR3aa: CASSQIALVGSYNEQFF
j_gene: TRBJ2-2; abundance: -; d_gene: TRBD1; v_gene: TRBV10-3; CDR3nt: TGTGCCATCAGTGAAGCAGGGGGCCCTACCGGGGAGCTGTTTTTT; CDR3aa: CAISEAGGPTGELFF
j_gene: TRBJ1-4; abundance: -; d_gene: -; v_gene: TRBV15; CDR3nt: TGTGCCACCAGTGACTCTAATGAAAAACTGTTTTTT; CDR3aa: CATSDSNEKLFF
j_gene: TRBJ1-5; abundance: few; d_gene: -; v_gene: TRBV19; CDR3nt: TGTGCCAGTAGTCCCTGGGACATGGGCGGTCAGCCCCAGCATTTT; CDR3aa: CASSPWDMGGQPQHF
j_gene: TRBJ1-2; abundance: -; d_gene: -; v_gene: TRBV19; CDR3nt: TGTGCCAGTAGCAACTTCGACATACAGGGTAGGGGCTATGGCTACACCTTC; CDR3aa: CASSNFDIQGRGYGYTF
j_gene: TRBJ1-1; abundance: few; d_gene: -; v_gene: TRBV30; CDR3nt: TGTGCCTGGAGCGGGGGGGCCGGGTACACTGAAGCTTTCTTT; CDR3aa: CAWSGGAGYTEAFF
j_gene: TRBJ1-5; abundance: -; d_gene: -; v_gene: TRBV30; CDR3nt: TGTGCCTGGGGGGGGCAGGGGAGTACGCCCCAGCATTTT; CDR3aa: CAWGGQGSTPQHF
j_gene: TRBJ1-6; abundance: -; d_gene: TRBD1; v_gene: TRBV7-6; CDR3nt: TGTGCCAGCAGCCCCCGGGACAGGGATAATTCACCCCTCCACTTT; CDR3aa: CASSPRDRDNSPLHF